Below are 14 T cell receptor beta chains sequenced from a single sample in a study of T-cell reconstitution after alpha-beta-depleted transplantation in children. This sample's TCRbeta library carried unique molecular identifier barcodes. Via MiXCR, TCRdb re-called the PCR reads, giving one row per CDR3 protein. The repertoire has roughly 160,000 distinct CDR3 sequences, around 10% of them found once; the top ten carry 13%. Sequences were derived from PBMCs, sampled before TCRalphabeta/CD19-depleted stem cell transplant. The receptors here all came from a boy younger than 10 with acute myeloid leukemia, due to receive a stem cell transplant.

This clonotype appeared many times. The chain employs TRBV6-1 and TRBJ1-5; no reliable D call. The CDR3 length is 13 residues. Germline V gene sequence: CDR1 MNHNS, CDR2 SASEGT. The ends were cut back, 2 bases at V and 4 bases at J, with 6 bases in the middle. CDR3 residues: CASSENGNQPQHF. Here the CDR3 DNA reads TGTGCCAGCAGTGAAAATGGTAATCAGCCCCAGCATTTT.

This clonotype is labeled medium-sized. The genes are TRBV11-2 and TRBJ2-7, with 7 bases that match TRBD1. This CDR3 spans 16 amino acids. Losses at the gene ends were 5 bases for V and 3 bases for J; bases not matched to a gene: 13. CDR1 is SGHAT, CDR2 FQNNGV, per germline. CDR3 coding DNA: TGTGCCAGCAGCCCCCCAACAGGGGACGCTAACTACGAGCAGTACTTC. Its protein product is CASSPPTGDANYEQYF.

This clonotype appeared many times. The chain carries TRBV5-1 and TRBJ2-1; D may correspond to TRBD1 or TRBD2 (6 bases each). Trimming removed 0 bases from V and 0 bases from J, with 7 bases in between. The CDR3 extends over 15 amino acids. CDR1 is SGHRS, CDR2 YFSETQ, per germline. The CDR3 loop is CASSLEGGSYNEQFF. The CDR3 DNA reads as TGCGCCAGCAGCTTGGAGGGGGGCTCCTACAATGAGCAGTTCTTC.

The table lists this clonotype with many counts. V gene TRBV20-1 combines with J gene TRBJ1-2; D is unclear. V gave up 5 bases and J gave up 8 bases, with 12 bases separating them. CDR1 DFQATT and CDR2 SNEGSKA come from the germline V gene (reference sequence). The CDR3 sequence is 11 residues long. CDR3 amino acids: CSALLTGGYTF. CDR3 bases: TGCAGTGCTCTCTTAACCGGCGGCTACACCTTC.

This clonotype came up many times. The V and J genes are TRBV6-5 and TRBJ2-2; D call uncertain. The germline gives CDR1 MNHEY, CDR2 SVGAGI. The CDR3 runs to 15 residues. The V gene lost 0 bases and the J gene lost 2 bases, with 7 bases spanning the gap. In DNA, the CDR3 is TGTGCCAGCAGTTACTCGATAGAAAACACCGGGGAGCTGTTTTTT. Residues: CASSYSIENTGELFF.

Comment on this clonotype: A much more abundant neighbour one base away suggests this may be a read error. J is TRBJ1-2 and V is TRBV20-1; D remains ambiguous. Looked up from germline, CDR1 is DFQATT and CDR2 is SNEGSKA (reference sequence). CDR3 size: 14 residues. V was clipped by 1 base and J by 6 bases, with 15 bases between them. The CDR3 region has the DNA TGCAGTGCTAGAGCTTATGCAGGAGACCATGGCTACACCTTC. It translates to CSARAYAGDHGYTF.

On this clonotype itself: With a much larger clone just one base away, this may be a read error. The chain employs TRBV7-9 and TRBJ2-7, with D perhaps matching TRBD1 or TRBD2 (5 bases each). The length of the CDR3 is 12 residues. Looked up from germline, CDR1 is SEHNR and CDR2 is FQNEAQ (reference sequence). In DNA form, the CDR3 reads TGTGCCAGCAGCCAGGGACCGGACGAGCAGAACTTC. Protein sequence: CASSQGPDEQNF.

This clonotype was recorded at least ten times. J is TRBJ2-6 and V is TRBV19, with D uncertain. The CDR3 runs 16 residues. Trimming left V 5 bases short and J 2 bases short, with 13 bases between. Germline V gives CDR1 LNHDA, CDR2 SQIVND (reference sequence). The CDR3 DNA reads as TGTGCCAGTAGTGGGCCCTTGCACCCTGGGGCCAACGTCCTGACTTTC. This gives the protein CASSGPLHPGANVLTF. Full variable domain (outside the CDR3, taken from reference TRBV19 and TRBJ2-6): DGGITQSPKYLFRKEGQNVTLSCEQNLNHDAMYWYRQDPGQGLRLIYYSQIVNDFQKGDIAEGYSVSREKKESFPLTVTSAQKNPTAFYLCASSGPLHPGANVLTFGAGSRLTVL.

Many counts were recorded for this clonotype. The J gene is TRBJ2-5, the V gene TRBV2, with D tentatively TRBD1 (5 bases). V dropped 3 bases and J dropped 6 bases, with 17 bases sitting between them. The CDR3 totals 15 residues. The V gene's germline CDR1 is SNHLY and CDR2 FYNNEI. CDR3 region: CASSEGRDGAQTQYF. CDR3 in DNA: TGTGCCAGCAGTGAGGGAAGGGATGGGGCACAGACCCAGTACTTC.

Concerning this clonotype: The junction does not match germline at one end; this may be a read error. The rearrangement links TRBV2 to TRBJ1-1; the D gene is possibly TRBD1 (5 bases). Per germline, CDR1 SNHLY and CDR2 FYNNEI. The CDR3 consists of 13 residues. The CDR3 sequence: CASRIRVNSEAFF. In nucleotides, the CDR3 is TGTGCCAGCAGAATCAGGGTGAACAGTGAAGCTTTCTTT. The entire variable domain, with the rest obtained from reference TRBV2 and TRBJ1-1, is as follows: EPEVTQTPSHQVTQMGQEVILRCVPISNHLYFYWYRQILGQKVEFLVSFYNNEISEKSEIFDDQFSVERPDGSNFTLKIRSTKLEDSAMYFCASRIRVNSEAFFGQGTRLTVV.

This clonotype was seen once. The V gene is TRBV29-1, the J gene TRBJ1-1, with 7 bases identical to TRBD1. Trimming removed 3 bases from V and 5 bases from J; junction bases left unmatched: 9. The germline gives CDR1 SQVTM, CDR2 ANQGSEA. The CDR3 spans 14 residues. The CDR3 bases are TGCAGCGTTGAGGAATCAGGGGGTCGGACTGAAGCTTTCTTT. It yields the protein CSVEESGGRTEAFF.

This clonotype was counted many times. The chain combines TRBV10-2 with TRBJ1-2; D remains ambiguous. Germline V lookup: CDR1 WSHSY, CDR2 SAAADI. The CDR3 loop spans 13 amino acids. The germline V and J ends were trimmed by 5 bases and 4 bases, with 11 bases remaining between them. The CDR3 sequence: CASSSGRFYGYTF. The CDR3, as DNA: TGCGCCAGCAGTTCTGGGCGATTCTATGGCTACACCTTC.

This clonotype has at least ten counts. This rearrangement joins TRBV20-1 to TRBJ2-5, with 12 bases aligning to TRBD2. The CDR3 sequence is 15 residues long. In germline, CDR1 is DFQATT, CDR2 SNEGSKA (reference sequence). After removal of 7 bases from V and 5 bases from J, the junction contained 11 bases not matched to a gene. The CDR3 is CSGRTSGDTLETQYF. For the CDR3, the DNA is TGCAGTGGAAGGACTAGCGGGGATACTCTGGAGACCCAGTACTTC.

This clonotype was seen many times. V is TRBV20-1 and J is TRBJ1-6; possibly TRBD1 for D (5 bases). Germline V gives CDR1 DFQATT, CDR2 SNEGSKA (reference sequence). The V end was cut by 4 bases, the J end by 8 bases, with 12 bases between. CDR3 length equals 13 residues. The DNA of the CDR3 is TGCAGTGCTATAAGGGGTAGGGATTCACCCCTCCACTTT. The encoded protein is CSAIRGRDSPLHF.